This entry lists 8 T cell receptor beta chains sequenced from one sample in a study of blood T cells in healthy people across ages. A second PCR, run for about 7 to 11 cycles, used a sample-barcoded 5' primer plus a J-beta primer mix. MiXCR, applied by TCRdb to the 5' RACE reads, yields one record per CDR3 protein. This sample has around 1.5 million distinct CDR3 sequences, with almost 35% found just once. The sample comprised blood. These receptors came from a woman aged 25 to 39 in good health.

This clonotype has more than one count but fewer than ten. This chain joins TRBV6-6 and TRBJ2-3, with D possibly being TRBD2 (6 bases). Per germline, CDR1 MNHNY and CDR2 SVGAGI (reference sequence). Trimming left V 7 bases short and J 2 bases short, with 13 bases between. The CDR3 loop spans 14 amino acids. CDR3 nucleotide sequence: TGTGCCAGCAATTGGGCGGGGTTCACAGATACGCAGTATTTT. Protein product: CASNWAGFTDTQYF.

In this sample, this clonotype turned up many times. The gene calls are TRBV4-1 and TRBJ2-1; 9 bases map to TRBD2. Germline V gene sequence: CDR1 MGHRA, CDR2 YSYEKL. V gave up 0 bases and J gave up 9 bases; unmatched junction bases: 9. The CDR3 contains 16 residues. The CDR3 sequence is CASSQDSAGGPGEQFF. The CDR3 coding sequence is TGCGCCAGCAGCCAAGATTCCGCGGGAGGGCCGGGTGAGCAGTTCTTC.

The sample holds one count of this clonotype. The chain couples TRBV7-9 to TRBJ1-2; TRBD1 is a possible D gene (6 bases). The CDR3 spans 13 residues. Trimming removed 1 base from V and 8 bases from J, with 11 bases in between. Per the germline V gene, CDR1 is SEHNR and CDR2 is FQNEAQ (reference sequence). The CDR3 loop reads CASSLGVGGGYTF. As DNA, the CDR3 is TGTGCCAGCAGCTTAGGAGTAGGGGGAGGCTACACCTTC.

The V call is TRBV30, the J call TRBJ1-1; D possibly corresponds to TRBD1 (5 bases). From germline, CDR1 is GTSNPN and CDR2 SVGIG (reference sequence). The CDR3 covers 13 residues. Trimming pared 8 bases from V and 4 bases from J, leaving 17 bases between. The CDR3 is CAPRTPLTTEAFF. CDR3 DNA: TGTGCCCCCCGGACACCTTTAACCACTGAAGCTTTCTTT.

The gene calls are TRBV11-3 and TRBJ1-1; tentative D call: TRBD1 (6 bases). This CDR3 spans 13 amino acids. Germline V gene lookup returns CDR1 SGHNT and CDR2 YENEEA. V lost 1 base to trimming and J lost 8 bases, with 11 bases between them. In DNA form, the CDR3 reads TGTGCCAGCAGCTTAGCTGGGACACTCGAAGCTTTCTTT. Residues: CASSLAGTLEAFF.

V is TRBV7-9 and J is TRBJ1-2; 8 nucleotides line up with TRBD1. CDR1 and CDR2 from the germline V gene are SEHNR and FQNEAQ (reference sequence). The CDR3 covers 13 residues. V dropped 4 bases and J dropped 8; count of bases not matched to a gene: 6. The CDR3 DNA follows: TGTGCCAGCAGCTCGACAGGGGCACTCGGCTACACCTTC. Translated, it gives CASSSTGALGYTF.

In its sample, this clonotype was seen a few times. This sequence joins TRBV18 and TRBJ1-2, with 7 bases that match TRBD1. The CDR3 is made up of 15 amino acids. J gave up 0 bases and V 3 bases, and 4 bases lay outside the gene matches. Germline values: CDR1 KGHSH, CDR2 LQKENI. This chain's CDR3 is CASSPYRGSNYGYTF. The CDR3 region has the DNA TGTGCCAGCTCACCTTACAGGGGATCTAACTATGGCTACACCTTC.

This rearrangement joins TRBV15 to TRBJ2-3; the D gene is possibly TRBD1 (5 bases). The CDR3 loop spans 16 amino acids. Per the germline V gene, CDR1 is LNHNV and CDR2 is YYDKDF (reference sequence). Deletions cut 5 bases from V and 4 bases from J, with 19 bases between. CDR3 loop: CATSRRRGLNSDTQYF. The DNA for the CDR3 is TGTGCCACCAGCCGGAGAAGGGGTTTGAACTCAGATACGCAGTATTTT.